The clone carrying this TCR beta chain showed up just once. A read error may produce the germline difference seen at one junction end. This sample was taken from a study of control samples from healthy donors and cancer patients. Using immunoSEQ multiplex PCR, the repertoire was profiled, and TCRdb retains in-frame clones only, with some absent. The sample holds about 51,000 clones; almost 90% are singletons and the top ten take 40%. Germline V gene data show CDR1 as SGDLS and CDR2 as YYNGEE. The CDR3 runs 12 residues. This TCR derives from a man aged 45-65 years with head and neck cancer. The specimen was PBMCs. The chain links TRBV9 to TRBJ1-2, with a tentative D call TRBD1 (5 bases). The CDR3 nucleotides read TGTGCCAGCAGCGTAGAGGCAGGGTCGGCTTATTTC. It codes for CASSVEAGSAYF.